Sequencing of this T cell receptor (beta chain) was carried out in a study of T-cell memory formation after mild COVID-19. As for the study in general: Largely donor-specific TCR clusters were found. Study outcomes and limitations: CD4+ clones that contracted lay mainly in CM and EM; CD8+ ones lay in EMRA.

Concerning this clonotype: What it binds is unknown.

Using constant-segment primers, 5'RACE produced TCR alpha and TCR beta cDNA libraries carrying sample barcodes and UMIs. MiXCR, run by TCRdb on the 5' RACE reads, gives a single entry per CDR3 protein. The sample includes some 180,000 distinct CDR3 sequences, about a fifth of them seen just once. Trimming took 1 base from V and 4 from J, leaving 7 bases between them. Germline V gene lookup returns CDR1 SNHLY and CDR2 FYNNEI. This CDR3 spans 13 amino acids. The sample was PBMCs or a T cell subset sorted from them (not recorded which). The gene calls are TRBV2 and TRBJ1-1, with D unclear. This TCR came from a man aged 18 to 35 who had mild COVID-19 (a few samples of this study predate the infection). Cell type and time point are not known. CDR3 sequence (DNA): TGTGCCAGCAGTGAAGGGGTGGGCACTGAAGCTTTCTTT. It yields the protein CASSEGVGTEAFF.